The T cell receptor beta chain under discussion was sequenced for a study of OX40 agonist ivuxolimab in advanced cancers. Overall study context: Mean age around 64 years, range about 20 to 79; nearly 85% male. Findings of the study overall: Several nonresponders also turned out to have low normalized T-cell clonal expansion.

The sample holds one count of this clone. The antigen remains undetermined. Patients were excluded for autoimmune disease history or systemic immunosuppression. Generated by immunoSEQ multiplex PCR, the TCRdb table keeps only in-frame clones and is missing some. The data show roughly 36,000 clones, with about 82% seen just once and 21% held by the top ten. The clonotype was recovered from an adult with an advanced solid tumor such as melanoma, head and neck, liver or kidney cancer. This specimen was CD4+ or CD8+ T cells sorted from blood, taken in a trial of the OX40 agonist ivuxolimab.

As DNA, the CDR3 is TGTGCCAGCAGACGGGGGGAGGAGACCCAGTACTTC. Translation gives CASRRGEETQYF. The J gene is TRBJ2-5, the V gene TRBV7-9; 7 bases are shared with TRBD2. The V segment lost 6 bases and the J segment 5 bases; nucleotides outside the gene matches: 3. CDR3 length: 12 residues. Germline V gene data show CDR1 as SEHNR and CDR2 as FQNEAQ (reference sequence).